A selection of T cell receptor beta chains follows, all from one sample in a study of T cell repertoires in cytomegalovirus infection. TCRdb reprocessed the reads with MiXCR, giving one entry per CDR3 protein. The sample records 510,000 or so distinct CDR3 sequences, around 27% being singletons. Sequences were obtained from PBMCs. These receptor sequences come from a human donor in good health (CMV status not recorded). Some clones in this sample may be carry-over from other donors' samples. Both conserved end residues are trimmed from each CDR3.

V: TRBV27
J: TRBJ1-5
CDR3: ASSFKFGQPQH

V: TRBV7-2
J: TRBJ2-1
CDR3: ASSQREGPNEQF

V: TRBV19
J: TRBJ1-2
CDR3: ASSILAAIEYGYT

V: TRBV7-2
J: TRBJ2-7
CDR3: ASSLGGLTHEQY

V: TRBV19
J: TRBJ2-2
CDR3: AISGGGNTGELF

V: TRBV9
J: TRBJ2-7
CDR3: ASSAEAAYEQY

V: TRBV12-3/TRBV12-4
J: TRBJ2-7
CDR3: ASSPYPPASH

V: TRBV9
J: TRBJ2-7
CDR3: ASSVGQGIYEQY

V: TRBV11-2
J: TRBJ2-1
CDR3: ASAYRESSYNEQF

V: TRBV20-1
J: TRBJ1-1
CDR3: SATSGTRNTEAF

V: TRBV19
J: TRBJ1-1
CDR3: ASSSYQGAGENTEAF

V: TRBV28
J: TRBJ1-5
CDR3: ASLKSGARGNQPQH

V: TRBV24-1
J: TRBJ2-1
CDR3: ATSEGYEQF

V: TRBV12-3/TRBV12-4
J: TRBJ2-4
CDR3: ASSSYWERENIQY

V: TRBV19
J: TRBJ1-5
CDR3: ASSIVVGQGDQPQH

V: TRBV7-2
J: TRBJ2-1
CDR3: ASGLAGGREKNEQF

V: TRBV12-5
J: TRBJ1-2
CDR3: ASGLETGVTYGYT